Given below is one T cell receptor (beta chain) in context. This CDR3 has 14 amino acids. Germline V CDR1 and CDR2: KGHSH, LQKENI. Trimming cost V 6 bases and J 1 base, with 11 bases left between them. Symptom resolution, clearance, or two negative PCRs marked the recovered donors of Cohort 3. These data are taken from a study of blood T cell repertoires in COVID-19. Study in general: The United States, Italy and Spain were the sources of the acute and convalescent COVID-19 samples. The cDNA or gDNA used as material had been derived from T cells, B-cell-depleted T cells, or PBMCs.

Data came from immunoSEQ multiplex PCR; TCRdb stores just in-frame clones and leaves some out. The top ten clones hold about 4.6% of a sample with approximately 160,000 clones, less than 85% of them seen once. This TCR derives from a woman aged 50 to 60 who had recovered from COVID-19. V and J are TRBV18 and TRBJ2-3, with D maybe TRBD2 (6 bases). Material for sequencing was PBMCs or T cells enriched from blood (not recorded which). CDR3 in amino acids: CASSSTGGTDTQYF. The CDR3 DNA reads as TGTGCCAGCTCCTCCACGGGGGGCACAGATACGCAGTATTTT.